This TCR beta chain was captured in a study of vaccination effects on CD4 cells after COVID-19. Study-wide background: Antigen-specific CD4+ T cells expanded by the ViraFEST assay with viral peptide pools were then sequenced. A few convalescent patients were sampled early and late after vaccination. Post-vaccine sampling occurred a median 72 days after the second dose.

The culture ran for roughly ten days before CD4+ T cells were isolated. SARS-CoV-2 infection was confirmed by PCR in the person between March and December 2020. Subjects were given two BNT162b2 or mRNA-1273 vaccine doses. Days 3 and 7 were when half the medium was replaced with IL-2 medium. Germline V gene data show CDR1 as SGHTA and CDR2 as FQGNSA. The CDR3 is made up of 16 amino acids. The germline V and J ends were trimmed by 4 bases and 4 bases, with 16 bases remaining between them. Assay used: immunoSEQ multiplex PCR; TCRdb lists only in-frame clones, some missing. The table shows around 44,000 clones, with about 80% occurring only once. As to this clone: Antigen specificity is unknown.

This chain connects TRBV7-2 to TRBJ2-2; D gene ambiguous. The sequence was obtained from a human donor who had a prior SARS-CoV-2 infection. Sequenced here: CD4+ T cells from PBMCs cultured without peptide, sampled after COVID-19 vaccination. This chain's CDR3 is CASSSIAQAFTGELFF. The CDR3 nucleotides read TGTGCCAGCAGCTCGATTGCGCAGGCCTTCACCGGGGAGCTGTTTTTT.